A single sample gave rise to the 16 T cell receptor beta chains below, sequenced in a study of blood T cell repertoires in COVID-19. Libraries were prepared by immunoSEQ multiplex PCR; TCRdb keeps only in-frame clonotypes and omits some of them. The top ten hold under 4.5% of the sample, which has roughly 32,000 clones, approximately 91% seen once. Sequenced sample: peripheral blood. The receptors originated from a man in his 60s with acute or convalescent COVID-19.

This clone came up once. V usage is TRBV6-5 and J usage is TRBJ1-2, with 10 bases matching TRBD1. The V segment lost 4 bases and the J segment 7 bases; nucleotides outside the gene matches: 12. CDR1 and CDR2 from the germline V gene are MNHEY and SVGAGI. The CDR3 is made up of 16 amino acids. The CDR3: CASSSDLTGGSAGYTF. CDR3 DNA: TGTGCCAGCAGTTCCGATCTGACAGGGGGCTCGGCTGGCTACACCTTC.

V and J are TRBV7-3 and TRBJ2-1, with 7 nucleotides matching TRBD2. Germline V CDR1 and CDR2: SGHTA, FQGTGA. V lost 1 base to trimming and J lost 5 bases; unmatched junction nucleotides: 5. The CDR3 runs 15 residues. This chain's CDR3 is CASSLIGGSNNEQFF. CDR3 DNA sequence: TGTGCCAGCAGCTTAATCGGCGGGAGCAACAATGAGCAGTTCTTC.

CDR3 sequence: CARATCGACYGYTF. The DNA of the CDR3 is TGCGCCAGAGCCACCTGTGGGGCTTGCTATGGCTACACCTTC. The chain couples TRBV5-1 to TRBJ1-2, with D maybe TRBD1 (5 bases). V lost 8 bases to trimming and J lost 4 bases, with 18 bases between them. The CDR3 covers 14 residues. Germline CDR1 SGHRS, CDR2 YFSETQ.

The V gene is TRBV6-5, the J gene TRBJ2-7; possible D gene TRBD1, 6 bases. CDR3 length: 14 residues. The germline V gene encodes CDR1 MNHEY and CDR2 SVGAGI. Trimming cost V 2 bases and J 6 bases, with 14 bases left between them. The CDR3, as DNA: TGTGCCAGCAGTTACCGCCACAGGGATGGCGAGCAGTACTTC. Translated, it gives CASSYRHRDGEQYF.

The chain employs TRBV2 and TRBJ2-7; 9 bases align to TRBD1. V lost 6 bases to trimming and J lost 5 bases; unmatched junction nucleotides: 11. The CDR3 is 15 residues long. CDR1 is SNHLY, CDR2 FYNNEI, per germline. The CDR3 region is CASSRRGQGADEQYF. The CDR3 nucleotides are TGTGCCAGCAGCCGAAGGGGACAGGGCGCGGACGAGCAGTACTTC.

CDR3 in DNA: TGTGCCAGCAGCTTCCTGGACAGGGTCAATCAGCCCCAGCATTTT. Protein: CASSFLDRVNQPQHF. The chain uses TRBV5-5 and TRBJ1-5, with 8 bases matching TRBD1. The CDR3 contains 15 residues. The germline V gene encodes CDR1 SGHKS and CDR2 YYEKEE (reference sequence). V lost 2 bases, J lost 3 bases, and 4 bases stayed unmatched.

This clone came up once. The chain employs TRBV2 and TRBJ2-7, with 11 bases aligning to TRBD2. The germline gives CDR1 SNHLY, CDR2 FYNNEI. V shed 4 bases, J shed 4 bases, and the junction held 3 bases outside the gene matches. CDR3 length equals 14 residues. In DNA, the CDR3 is TGTGCCAGCAGTGTAGCGGGAGGGCCTTACGAGCAGTACTTC. Translating it yields CASSVAGGPYEQYF.

This clone showed up just a few times. The rearrangement uses TRBV4-1 and TRBJ1-4; no reliable D call. The CDR3 has 16 amino acids. V was pared by 1 base and J by 6 bases, with 15 bases between. CDR1 is MGHRA and CDR2 is YSYEKL in the germline V gene. The CDR3 region is CASSQVNLVSYEKLFF. CDR3 nucleotides: TGCGCCAGCAGCCAAGTCAACCTCGTTAGTTATGAAAAACTGTTTTTT.

This clone turned up a few times. The chain joins TRBV7-8 to TRBJ1-4; D is ambiguous. There are 14 residues in the CDR3. V was cut by 3 bases and J by 0 bases, with 5 bases left in between. CDR1 is SGHVS, CDR2 FQNEAQ, per germline. The CDR3 spells CASSLSATNEKLFF. The CDR3 DNA is TGTGCCAGCAGCTTGTCAGCAACTAATGAAAAACTGTTTTTT. The variable domain in full, with the rest retrieved from reference TRBV7-8 and TRBJ1-4, is GAGVSQSPRYKVAKRGQDVALRCDPISGHVSLFWYQQALGQGPEFLTYFQNEAQLDKSGLPSDRFFAERPEGSVSTLKIQRTQQEDSAVYLCASSLSATNEKLFFGSGTQLSVL.

V usage is TRBV5-1 and J usage is TRBJ1-5; a weak D match, TRBD1 (6 bases). Trimming removed 8 bases from V and 0 bases from J, with 9 bases in between. Per germline, CDR1 SGHRS and CDR2 YFSETQ. CDR3 length: 13 amino acids. Here the CDR3 DNA reads TGCGCCAGTAGACAGGATAGCAATCAGCCCCAGCATTTT. This gives the protein CASRQDSNQPQHF.

The chain recombines TRBV27 with TRBJ1-1; 9 positions agree with TRBD1. Unmatched junction bases numbered 8, after V lost 6 bases and J lost 3 bases. This CDR3 comprises 15 residues. Germline assignment: CDR1 MNHEY and CDR2 SMNVEV (reference sequence). CDR3 in DNA: TGTGCCAGCAGACGAACAGGGGGCGCGTACACTGAAGCTTTCTTT. Translation: CASRRTGGAYTEAFF.

The chain links TRBV29-1 to TRBJ2-3; the match to TRBD1 covers 9 bases. The CDR3 is 16 residues long. The V segment lost 6 bases and the J segment 4 bases; nucleotides outside the gene matches: 14. CDR1 is SQVTM, CDR2 ANQGSEA, per germline. CDR3 DNA: TGCAGCGTCCCACCTCCGGGGACAGGGAGGTCAGATACGCAGTATTTT. This encodes CSVPPPGTGRSDTQYF.

The chain links TRBV7-9 to TRBJ2-3; a possible D gene is TRBD2 (5 bases). The germline gives CDR1 SEHNR, CDR2 FQNEAQ (reference sequence). The CDR3 loop spans 17 amino acids. Trimming cost V 4 bases and J 3 bases, with 20 bases left between them. The CDR3 nucleotides are TGTGCCAGCAGCTCCCGCTTGACTCGGGATATGACAGATACGCAGTATTTT. This codes for CASSSRLTRDMTDTQYF.

The chain has TRBV19 and TRBJ1-4, with D tentatively TRBD1 (5 bases). The CDR3 is 16 residues long. Between the trimmed V and J ends, which lost 7 bases and 5 bases, there was a span of 20 bases. Germline V gives CDR1 LNHDA, CDR2 SQIVND (reference sequence). For the CDR3, the DNA is TGTGCCAGTAAAGGGACGGGAGTCTCTTCCAATGAAAAACTGTTTTTT. Protein product: CASKGTGVSSNEKLFF.

In this sample, this clone turned up once. The V gene is TRBV19, the J gene TRBJ2-5, with TRBD2 as a possible D gene (6 bases). This CDR3 is built from 12 residues. The V and J ends lost 11 bases and 1 base respectively, with 11 bases between them. Germline CDR1 is LNHDA and CDR2 is SQIVND (reference sequence). This chain's CDR3 is CAEGTFQETQYF. In DNA, the CDR3 is TGTGCCGAAGGGACTTTCCAAGAGACCCAGTACTTC.

This clone was seen only a few times. The chain joins TRBV2 to TRBJ2-1, with D maybe TRBD1 (6 bases). The length of the CDR3 is 13 residues. CDR1 SNHLY and CDR2 FYNNEI come from the germline V gene. V lost 6 bases and J lost 7, with 13 bases in between. CDR3 DNA: TGTGCCAGCAGCCTAACAGGGCTTAATGAGCAGTTCTTC. This translates into CASSLTGLNEQFF.